These T cell receptor beta chains were read from a single sample in a study of blood T cells in healthy people across ages. Each CDR3 protein is one row after TCRdb ran MiXCR on the 5' RACE reads. The sample records about 930,000 distinct CDR3 sequences, roughly 28% being singletons. This sample was shared with a second study, whose subject was T cells of mothers and their children.

Sample: blood. The receptor set was obtained from a woman aged 40 to 50 in good health. The CDR3 runs from the conserved cysteine through the conserved F or W. The order of the fields is D gene, J gene, V gene, clone size, CDR3 DNA, CDR3 protein. A D gene is named only where the DNA matches it firmly. Expanded clones are given a class, and other clones once, few, many or no size at all.

NA,TRBJ2-5,TRBV28,NA,TGTGCCAGCAGACCCACGCAGGGGCGGAGGGAGGAAGAGACCCAGTACTTC,CASRPTQGRREEETQYF
TRBD1,TRBJ2-7,TRBV20-1,many,TGCAGTGCTCCGGGACAGCTTACCGAGCAGTACTTC,CSAPGQLTEQYF
NA,TRBJ1-1,TRBV7-8,NA,TGTGCCAGCAGCCCAAGAGAAGGGTTCATGAACACTGAAGCTTTCTTT,CASSPREGFMNTEAFF
NA,TRBJ1-5,TRBV12-3/TRBV12-4,many,TGTGCCAGCAGCTTAACGGACAATCAGCCCCAGCATTTT,CASSLTDNQPQHF
NA,TRBJ1-2,TRBV30,few,TGTGCCTGGAGTTCCCAGCAGGGGGGCTACACCTTC,CAWSSQQGGYTF
NA,TRBJ1-1,TRBV12-3/TRBV12-4,NA,TGTGCCAGCAGTAGACGGGACAACCTTGAAGCGTTCTTT,CASSRRDNLEAFF
TRBD1,TRBJ1-1,TRBV4-1,few,TGCGCCAGCAGCCAAGAAACAGACAGGGCGAACACTGAAGCTTTCTTT,CASSQETDRANTEAFF
TRBD1,TRBJ2-7,TRBV7-2,few,TGTGCCAGCACCCCGGACAGGGGCGGTCTCTACGAGCAGTACTTC,CASTPDRGGLYEQYF
NA,TRBJ2-3,TRBV7-3,NA,TGTGCCAGGAGCTTAATCGAGGCAGATACGCAGTATTTT,CARSLIEADTQYF
TRBD1,TRBJ1-2,TRBV19,NA,TGTGCCAGTAGTACCGGGTGGACAGGGAGCTATGGCTACACCTTC,CASSTGWTGSYGYTF
TRBD1,TRBJ2-7,TRBV5-1,many,TGCGCCAGCAGCTTCGGACAGGGACCCTCCTACGAGCAGTACTTC,CASSFGQGPSYEQYF
NA,TRBJ2-7,TRBV7-8,many,TGTGCCAGCAGTTTTACAGAGTGGTACGAGCAGTACTTC,CASSFTEWYEQYF
TRBD2,TRBJ2-1,TRBV29-1,few,TGCAGCGTCGGACTAGCGGGGGCAGCGGGGAATGAGCAGTTCTTC,CSVGLAGAAGNEQFF
TRBD2,TRBJ2-3,TRBV12-3/TRBV12-4,few,TGTGCCAGCAGTTTTGCGGGGGGGGGCACAGATACGCAGTATTTT,CASSFAGGGTDTQYF
TRBD1,TRBJ2-7,TRBV6-1,many,TGTGCCAGCAGTGTGGACAGGGGAGTGGCCTACGAGCAGTACTTC,CASSVDRGVAYEQYF
TRBD1,TRBJ2-1,TRBV20-1,NA,TGCAGTGTCGGGACAGGGTTCTACAATGCGCGGTTCTTC,CSVGTGFYNARFF
NA,TRBJ2-3,TRBV9,few,TGTGCCAGCAGCGTACGACCGAGGATCTCCGGGACTAGCACAGATACGCAGTATTTT,CASSVRPRISGTSTDTQYF
NA,TRBJ2-7,TRBV5-1,many,TGCGCCAGCAGCGTTGATCGGCAGCTTTACGAGCAGTACTTC,CASSVDRQLYEQYF
NA,TRBJ1-2,TRBV7-2,many,TGTGCCAGCAGCTTACAGGGTTACGACTATGGCTACACCTTC,CASSLQGYDYGYTF
NA,TRBJ2-1,TRBV6-6,few,TGTGCCAGCAGTGGGATACGGAGCTCCTACAATGAGCAGTTCTTC,CASSGIRSSYNEQFF
NA,TRBJ1-2,TRBV7-9,few,TGTGCCAGCAGCTTAGGTCAGAATCCTAACTATGGCTACACCTTC,CASSLGQNPNYGYTF
NA,TRBJ2-3,TRBV7-3,few,TGTGCCAGCAGCTTAATTACTGGAGATACGCAGTATTTT,CASSLITGDTQYF
TRBD1,TRBJ1-2,TRBV6-6,NA,TGTGCCAGCAGTTGCGACCCGGACAGGGGGCCTGGCTACACCTTC,CASSCDPDRGPGYTF
TRBD1,TRBJ1-2,TRBV6-1,NA,TGTGCCAGCAGTGAAAGGGGACAGGGCTATGGCCACACCTTC,CASSERGQGYGHTF
NA,TRBJ1-6,TRBV5-1,NA,TGCGCCAGCAGCTTGGGTGAGGCGGCTTTTTCACCCCTCCACTTT,CASSLGEAAFSPLHF
TRBD1,TRBJ2-1,TRBV5-1,NA,TGCGCCAGCAGCACGGGACAGCACAATGAGCGGTTCTTC,CASSTGQHNERFF
NA,TRBJ1-1,TRBV28,NA,TGTGCCAGCGTAAAGCGGGGGAGACCCGAAGCTTTCTTT,CASVKRGRPEAFF
NA,TRBJ2-5,TRBV10-3,medium-sized,TGTGCCATCAGTGAGTCGAACCGCAAGGAGACCCAGTACTTC,CAISESNRKETQYF
TRBD2,TRBJ2-7,TRBV12-3/TRBV12-4,NA,TGTGCCAGCATGGGCGGGGGGACCTACGAGCAGTACTTC,CASMGGGTYEQYF
NA,TRBJ2-1,TRBV2,few,TGTGCCAGCCAGGGTGCGCCTTACAATGAGCAGTTCTTC,CASQGAPYNEQFF
TRBD2,TRBJ2-4,TRBV20-1,once,TGCAGTGCTAGACCCACGACCGCACTAGCGGGGGGGCCGAGAAACATTCAGTACTTC,CSARPTTALAGGPRNIQYF
NA,TRBJ2-3,TRBV15,NA,TGTGCCACCAGCAGAGAGTCCAGCCCAGATACGCAGTATTTT,CATSRESSPDTQYF
TRBD2,TRBJ2-7,TRBV7-2,few,TGTGCCAGCAGCCCTCTGACTAGCGTCTGGGGGAACTACGAGCAGTACTTC,CASSPLTSVWGNYEQYF
NA,TRBJ2-3,TRBV3-1,NA,TGTGCCAGCAGCCAAGGTCTGGCACTCACAGATACGCAGTGTTTT,CASSQGLALTDTQCF
NA,TRBJ2-5,TRBV5-6,NA,TGTGCCAGCAGCTTAGCGTCACACAAAGAGACCCAGTACTTC,CASSLASHKETQYF
NA,TRBJ1-3,TRBV7-2,few,TGTGCCAGCAGCTCCAGCCCATACTCTGGAAACACCATATATTTT,CASSSSPYSGNTIYF
NA,TRBJ1-2,TRBV6-5,many,TGTGCCAGCAGTTTAGGAGGGTTTGGCTACACCTTC,CASSLGGFGYTF
TRBD2,TRBJ2-3,TRBV7-2,NA,TGTGCCAGCAGCTCCGGGACTAGCGGGGCGAATACGCAGTATTTT,CASSSGTSGANTQYF
NA,TRBJ2-1,TRBV7-2,many,TGTGCCAGCAGCCCCATCGGGCGGTATGAGCAGTTCTTC,CASSPIGRYEQFF
NA,TRBJ1-2,TRBV20-1,few,TGCAGTGCTAGACAGGGAGCCTATGGCTACACCTTC,CSARQGAYGYTF
TRBD2,TRBJ2-3,TRBV24-1,few,TGTGCCACCAGTGATTATAGAGCGGGGTCCACAGATACGCAGTATTTT,CATSDYRAGSTDTQYF
TRBD2,TRBJ2-3,TRBV7-9,NA,TGTGCCAGCAGCTCCTCGGGAACTAGCGGGGGGACGCAGTATTTT,CASSSSGTSGGTQYF
TRBD1,TRBJ1-1,TRBV7-9,few,TGTGCCAGCAGCGCCGACAGGGGAATGAACACTGAAGCTTTCTTT,CASSADRGMNTEAFF
NA,TRBJ2-6,TRBV2,few,TGTGCCAGCAGTGACAGAACTGGGGCCAACGTCCTGACTTTC,CASSDRTGANVLTF
NA,TRBJ2-1,TRBV4-3,few,TGCGCCAGCAGCCAAGATATGGGGGAGTCAGGTTATGAGCAGTTCTTC,CASSQDMGESGYEQFF
TRBD1,TRBJ1-5,TRBV6-5,few,TGTGCCAGCAGACAGGGGGCGGTTGGCAATCAGCCCCAGCATTTT,CASRQGAVGNQPQHF
NA,TRBJ1-1,TRBV12-3/TRBV12-4,NA,TGTGCCAGTTCGCCCCCCAGGCGGGGTGAAGCTTTCTTT,CASSPPRRGEAFF
TRBD2,TRBJ2-1,TRBV9,few,TGTGCCAGCAGCGTAGGGACTAGCGGGGGGACGTACAATGAGCAGTTCTTC,CASSVGTSGGTYNEQFF
NA,TRBJ2-3,TRBV29-1,few,TGCAGCGTTGAAGACCGGTCAGGCACAGATACGCAGTATTTT,CSVEDRSGTDTQYF
TRBD1,TRBJ1-5,TRBV5-1,many,TGCGCCAGCAGCCCAGATGGGACAGGTATACAGCCCCAGCATTTT,CASSPDGTGIQPQHF
NA,TRBJ1-1,TRBV9,NA,TGTGCCAGCAGCCCAGTCAGGGGAGTTGAAGCTTTCTTT,CASSPVRGVEAFF
TRBD2,TRBJ2-1,TRBV29-1,few,TGCAGCGGCCATCCACTAGCGGGGGGTAATGAGCAGTTCTTC,CSGHPLAGGNEQFF
NA,TRBJ2-1,TRBV6-2/TRBV6-3,few,TGTGCCAGCGGCCAGGCCTACAATGAGCAGTTCTTC,CASGQAYNEQFF
TRBD1,TRBJ2-4,TRBV3-1,many,TGTGCCAGCAGCCTAGGACAGGGTGGAAACATTCAGTACTTC,CASSLGQGGNIQYF
NA,TRBJ2-7,TRBV3-1,few,TGTGCCAGCAGCCAAGATAGAACACCGACGTACGAGCAGTACTTC,CASSQDRTPTYEQYF
NA,TRBJ2-5,TRBV5-1,many,TGCGCCAGCAGCTTGGAACCGAGCCCAGAGACCCAGTACTTC,CASSLEPSPETQYF
NA,TRBJ1-3,TRBV11-2,NA,TGTGCCAGCAGCTTAGTGCGAGGAACTGGAAACACCATATATTTT,CASSLVRGTGNTIYF
NA,TRBJ1-2,TRBV11-1,NA,TGTGCCAGCAGCTTGAACAGGATCTATGGCTACACCTTC,CASSLNRIYGYTF
NA,TRBJ2-7,TRBV28,NA,TGTGCCAGCACTGGACAGAATATCGAGCAGTACTTC,CASTGQNIEQYF